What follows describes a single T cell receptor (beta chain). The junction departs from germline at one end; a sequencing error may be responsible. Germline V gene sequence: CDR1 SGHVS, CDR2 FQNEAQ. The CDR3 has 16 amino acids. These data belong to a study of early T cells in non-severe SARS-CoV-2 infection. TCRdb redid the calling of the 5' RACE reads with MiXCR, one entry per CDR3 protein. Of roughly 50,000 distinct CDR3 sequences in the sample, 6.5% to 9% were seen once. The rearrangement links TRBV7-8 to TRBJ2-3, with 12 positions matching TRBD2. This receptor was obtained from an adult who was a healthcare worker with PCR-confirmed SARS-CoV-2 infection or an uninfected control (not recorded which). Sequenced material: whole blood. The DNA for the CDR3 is TGTGCCAGCAGCCTAGCGGGAGGGCTGGTTACAGATACGCAGTATTTT. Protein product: CASSLAGGLVTDTQYF.